Sequencing of this T cell receptor beta chain was carried out in a study of CD4 T cells in relation to SARS-CoV-2 and coronaviruses (dated by TCRdb to about 2021). With regard to the full study: The ViraFEST assay cultured PBMCs with antigen for about eleven days, then sequenced TCR beta CDR3s to find antigen-specific clonal expansions. The Adaptive Biotechnologies TCR-sequencing kit was used to sequence samples from a few pre-COVID donors and the naive versus memory experiments, whereas other data were Illumina-based. Using patient-derived lymphoblastoid cell lines, the shared crossreactive spike epitopes were mapped to their HLA restriction. An HIV-1 Nef peptide pool or a no-peptide culture served as the negative reference condition. Memory CD4+ T cell crossreactivity between SARS-CoV-2 and common cold coronavirus spike proteins was assessed at the TCR clonotype level in the study. A different TCR-beta assay, based on Illumina, was used to sequence expansion assays from other donors in the study.

CD4+ T cells from unexposed donors were collected before the COVID-19 pandemic (2011-2018). After around 11 days of culture, CD4+ T cells were isolated with the EasySep CD4+ T cell isolation kit. As cell number allowed, CD4+ T cells from unexposed donors were tested for reactivity to SARS-CoV-2 S and N and to four common cold coronavirus spike pools. Approximately 1.8 million PBMCs per well were cultured in IMDM with roughly 5% human AB serum and around 10 IU/ml IL-2. Half of the culture medium was replaced with fresh IL-2-containing medium on days 3 and 7. In general, every peptide culture condition was set up in three replicate wells. The leukapheresis product for the unexposed donors was obtained through commercial purchase. PBMCs were isolated from leukapheresis product or whole blood by Ficoll-Paque PLUS gradient centrifugation. PBMCs were either cryopreserved at -140°C or used fresh in the expansion assay. The QIAamp Micro DNA Kit was used to extract genomic DNA from the CD4+ T cells.

Comments on this clone: Its antigen is unknown. No per-base quality is available; no much larger clone lies one base away.

V is pared back by 5 bases and J by 1 base, with 8 bases lying between the germline termini. The CDR3 covers 13 residues, taking in both the cysteine and the phenylalanine. The CDR3 DNA has 39 bases and is translated from base 1. For CDR1 and CDR2, the germline V gene lists SGHTA and FQGTGA. Receptor amplification or capture employed the immunoSEQ multiplex PCR assay. Regarding the original processing steps: During preprocessing, nonproductive sequences were removed, as were CDR3s that did not start with C, did not end with F or W, or were shorter than 7 amino acids. Antigen-specific clonotypes were called with the MANAFEST web app on the basis of expansion relative to the reference and to other culture wells. A clone was considered positive if the clone showed significant expansion compared with the reference culture in 2 of 3 replicate wells at an FDR below 0.05. A further requirement for positive clones was significant expansion compared with all other tandem wells, along with an odds ratio above 5. After three terminal residues were trimmed from each end, CDR3 homology was quantified as pairwise Levenshtein distance using the stringdist R package. This is the immuneACCESS table as TCRdb keeps it, with only in-frame sequences that have V and J called. A part of the clones is gone; compared with another copy, unresolved V genes explain less than half, and the rest is unexplained. V, J and clone size reflect that table, while D and trimming were determined from the DNA. This sample has just under 30,000 clones in its table, and about 78% of those were observed once. 12% of the sample is held by the ten biggest clonotypes.

Beyond this particular receptor, the publication reports: No donor contributed both pre-pandemic and post-infection samples, which limited tracing the source of pre-existing responses. About 60% of donors had memory CD4+ clonotypes that crossrecognized SARS-CoV-2 and at least one common cold coronavirus spike. The study was limited by small numbers of patients and tested TCRs. Since the crossreactivity analysis centred on spike protein, crossreactivity against other viral proteins was not assessed. Compared with monoreactive clones, crossreactive clones had significantly weaker SARS-CoV-2-driven expansion, a result consistent with antigenic imprinting.

Sequenced material: CD4+ T cells from PBMCs, cultured in vitro. This sequence was found in a human donor in good health. The chain couples TRBV7-3 to TRBJ1-2; no D gene call is confident. The CDR3 has the sequence CASSRGINYGYTF. The DNA sequence reads TGTGCCAGCAGCCGAGGGATTAACTATGGCTACACCTTC.